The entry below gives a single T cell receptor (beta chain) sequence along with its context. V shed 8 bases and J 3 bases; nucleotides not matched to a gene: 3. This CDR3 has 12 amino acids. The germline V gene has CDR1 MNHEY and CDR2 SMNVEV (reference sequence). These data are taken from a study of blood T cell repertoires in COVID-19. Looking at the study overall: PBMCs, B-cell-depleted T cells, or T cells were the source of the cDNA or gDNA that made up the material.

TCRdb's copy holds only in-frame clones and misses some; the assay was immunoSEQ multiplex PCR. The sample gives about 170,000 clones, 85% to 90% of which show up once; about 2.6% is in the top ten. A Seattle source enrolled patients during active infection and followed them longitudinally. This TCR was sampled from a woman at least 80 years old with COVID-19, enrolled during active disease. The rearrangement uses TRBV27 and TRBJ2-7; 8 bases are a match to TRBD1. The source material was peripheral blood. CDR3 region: CASGDRLYEQYF. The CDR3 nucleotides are TGTGCCAGCGGGGACAGGCTCTACGAGCAGTACTTC.